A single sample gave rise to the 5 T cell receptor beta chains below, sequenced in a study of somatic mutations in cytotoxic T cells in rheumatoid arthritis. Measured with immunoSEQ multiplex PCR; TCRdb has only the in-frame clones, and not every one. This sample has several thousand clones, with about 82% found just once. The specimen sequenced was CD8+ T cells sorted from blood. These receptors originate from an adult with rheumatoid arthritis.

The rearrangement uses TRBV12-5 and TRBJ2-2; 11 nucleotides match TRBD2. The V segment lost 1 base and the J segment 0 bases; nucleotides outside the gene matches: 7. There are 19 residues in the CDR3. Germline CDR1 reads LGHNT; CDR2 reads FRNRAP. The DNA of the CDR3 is TGTGCTAGTGGTTTGGCGGGACTAGCGGAGCGAGCGAACACCGGGGAGCTGTTTTTT. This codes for CASGLAGLAERANTGELFF. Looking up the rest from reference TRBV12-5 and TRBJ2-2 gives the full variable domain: DARVTQTPRHKVTEMGQEVTMRCQPILGHNTVFWYRQTMMQGLELLAYFRNRAPLDDSGMPKDRFSAEMPDATLATLKIQPSEPRDSAVYFCASGLAGLAERANTGELFFGEGSRLTVL.

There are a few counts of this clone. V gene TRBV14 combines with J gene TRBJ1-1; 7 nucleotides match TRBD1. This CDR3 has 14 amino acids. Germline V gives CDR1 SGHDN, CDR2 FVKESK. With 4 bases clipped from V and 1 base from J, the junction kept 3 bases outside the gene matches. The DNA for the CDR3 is TGTGCCAGCAGCCCGGGACAGAAGAACACTGAAGCTTTCTTT. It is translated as CASSPGQKNTEAFF.

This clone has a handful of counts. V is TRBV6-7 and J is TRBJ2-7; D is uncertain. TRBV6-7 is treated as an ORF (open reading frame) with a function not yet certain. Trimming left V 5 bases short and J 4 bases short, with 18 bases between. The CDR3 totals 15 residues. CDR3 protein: CASSTPLLSPYEQYF. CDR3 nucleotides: TGTGCCAGCAGTACCCCCTTACTTTCGCCTTACGAGCAGTACTTC.

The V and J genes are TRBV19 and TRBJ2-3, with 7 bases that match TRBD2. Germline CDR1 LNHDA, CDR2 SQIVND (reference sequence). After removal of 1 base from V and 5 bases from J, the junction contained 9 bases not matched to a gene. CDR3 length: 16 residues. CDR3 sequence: CASSIGRRTSIDTQYF. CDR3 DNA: TGTGCCAGTAGTATAGGGCGGAGGACTAGTATAGATACGCAGTATTTT.

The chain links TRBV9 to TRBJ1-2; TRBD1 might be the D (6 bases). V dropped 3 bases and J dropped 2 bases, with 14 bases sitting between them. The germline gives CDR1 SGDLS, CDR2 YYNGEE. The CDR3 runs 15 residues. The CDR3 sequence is CASSAGRGPNYGYTF. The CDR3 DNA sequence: TGTGCCAGCAGCGCAGGCAGGGGCCCCAACTATGGCTACACCTTC.